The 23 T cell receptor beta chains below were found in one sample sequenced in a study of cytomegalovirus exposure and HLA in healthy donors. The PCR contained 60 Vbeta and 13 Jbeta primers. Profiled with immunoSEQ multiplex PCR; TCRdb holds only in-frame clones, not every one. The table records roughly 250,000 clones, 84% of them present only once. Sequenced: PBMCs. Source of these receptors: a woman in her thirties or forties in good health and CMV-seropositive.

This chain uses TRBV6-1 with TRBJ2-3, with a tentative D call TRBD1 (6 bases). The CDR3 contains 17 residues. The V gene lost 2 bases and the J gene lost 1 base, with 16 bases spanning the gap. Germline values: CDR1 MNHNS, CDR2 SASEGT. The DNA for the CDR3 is TGTGCCAGCAGTGAAACGACAGGCCAACTGGGCACAGATACGCAGTATTTT. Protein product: CASSETTGQLGTDTQYF.

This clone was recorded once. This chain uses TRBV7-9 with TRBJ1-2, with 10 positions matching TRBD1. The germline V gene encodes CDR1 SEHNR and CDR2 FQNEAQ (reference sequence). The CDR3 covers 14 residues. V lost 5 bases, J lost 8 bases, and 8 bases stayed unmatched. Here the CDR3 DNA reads TGTGCCAGCAGCCACGGACAGGGGGTAGAAGGCTACACCTTC. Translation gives CASSHGQGVEGYTF.

The DNA of the CDR3 is TGTGCCAGTAGTGTCAGTCCCGGGACAGGGCCCGGGGCCAACGTCCTGACTTTC. This translates into CASSVSPGTGPGANVLTF. The chain carries TRBV19 and TRBJ2-6; 9 nucleotides match TRBD1. The germline CDR1 and CDR2 sequences are LNHDA and SQIVND (reference sequence). The J segment lost 4 bases and the V segment lost 5 bases, leaving 12 bases of the junction unmatched. CDR3 length: 18 amino acids. The variable domain in full, with the rest retrieved from reference TRBV19 and TRBJ2-6, is DGGITQSPKYLFRKEGQNVTLSCEQNLNHDAMYWYRQDPGQGLRLIYYSQIVNDFQKGDIAEGYSVSREKKESFPLTVTSAQKNPTAFYLCASSVSPGTGPGANVLTFGAGSRLTVL.

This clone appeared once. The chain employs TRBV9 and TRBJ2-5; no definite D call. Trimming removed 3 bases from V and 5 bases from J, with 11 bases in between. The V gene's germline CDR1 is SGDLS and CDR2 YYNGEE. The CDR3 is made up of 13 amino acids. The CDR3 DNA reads TGTGCCAGCAGCGGCACTCTACTCGAGACCCAGTACTTC. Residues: CASSGTLLETQYF.

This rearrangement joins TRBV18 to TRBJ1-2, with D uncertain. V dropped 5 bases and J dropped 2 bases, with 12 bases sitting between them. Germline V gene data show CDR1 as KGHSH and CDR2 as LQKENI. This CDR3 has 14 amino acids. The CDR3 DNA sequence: TGTGCCAGCTCATCATCGGGAGCCAACTATGGCTACACCTTC. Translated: CASSSSGANYGYTF.

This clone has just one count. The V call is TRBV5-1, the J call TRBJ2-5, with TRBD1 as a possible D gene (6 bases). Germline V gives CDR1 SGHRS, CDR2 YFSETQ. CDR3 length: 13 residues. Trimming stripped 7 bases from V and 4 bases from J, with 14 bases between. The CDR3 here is CASVFQGSETQYF. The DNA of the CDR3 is TGCGCCAGCGTTTTCCAGGGGTCAGAGACCCAGTACTTC.

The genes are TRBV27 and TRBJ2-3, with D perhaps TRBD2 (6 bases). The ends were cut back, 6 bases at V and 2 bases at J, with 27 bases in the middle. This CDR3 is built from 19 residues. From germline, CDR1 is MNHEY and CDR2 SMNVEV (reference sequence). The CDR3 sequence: CASSKISIGPEGLTDTQYF. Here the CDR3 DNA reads TGTGCCAGCAGCAAAATCTCTATCGGGCCGGAGGGCCTCACAGATACGCAGTATTTT.

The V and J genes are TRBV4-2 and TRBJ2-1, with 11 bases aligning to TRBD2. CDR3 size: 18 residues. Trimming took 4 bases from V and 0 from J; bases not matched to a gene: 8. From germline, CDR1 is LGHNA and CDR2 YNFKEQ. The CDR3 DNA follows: TGTGCCAGCAGCCCTACCGGGACTAGCGGCCCCTCCTACAATGAGCAGTTCTTC. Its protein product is CASSPTGTSGPSYNEQFF.

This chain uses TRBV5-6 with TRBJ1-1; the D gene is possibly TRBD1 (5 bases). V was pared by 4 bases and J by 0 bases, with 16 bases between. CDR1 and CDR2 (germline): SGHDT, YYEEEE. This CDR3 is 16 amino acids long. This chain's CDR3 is CASSRAGTVMNTEAFF. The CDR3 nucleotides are TGTGCCAGCAGCCGTGCCGGGACTGTTATGAACACTGAAGCTTTCTTT.

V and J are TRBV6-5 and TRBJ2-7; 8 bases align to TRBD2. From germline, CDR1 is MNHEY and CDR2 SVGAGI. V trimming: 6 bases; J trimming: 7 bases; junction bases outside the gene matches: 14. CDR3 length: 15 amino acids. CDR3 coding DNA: TGTGCCAGCAGCTCCACCGGGGGGGGGATGAGGGAGCAGTACTTC. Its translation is CASSSTGGGMREQYF.

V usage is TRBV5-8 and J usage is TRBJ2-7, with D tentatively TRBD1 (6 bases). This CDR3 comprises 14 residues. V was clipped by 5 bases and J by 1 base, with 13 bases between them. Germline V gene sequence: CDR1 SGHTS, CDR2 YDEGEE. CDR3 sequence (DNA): TGTGCCAGCAGTTTTGGAACAGGGTCCTACGAGCAGTACTTC. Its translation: CASSFGTGSYEQYF.

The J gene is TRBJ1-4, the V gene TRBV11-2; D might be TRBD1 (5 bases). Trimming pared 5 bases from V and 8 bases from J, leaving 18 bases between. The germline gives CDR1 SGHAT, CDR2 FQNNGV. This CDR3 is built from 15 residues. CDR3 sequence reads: CASSPIGAGSEKLFF. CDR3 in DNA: TGTGCCAGCAGCCCGATTGGGGCTGGCAGCGAAAAACTGTTTTTT. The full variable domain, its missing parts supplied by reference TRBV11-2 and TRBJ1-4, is EAGVAQSPRYKIIEKRQSVAFWCNPISGHATLYWYQQILGQGPKLLIQFQNNGVVDDSQLPKDRFSAERLKGVDSTLKIQPAKLEDSAVYLCASSPIGAGSEKLFFGSGTQLSVL.

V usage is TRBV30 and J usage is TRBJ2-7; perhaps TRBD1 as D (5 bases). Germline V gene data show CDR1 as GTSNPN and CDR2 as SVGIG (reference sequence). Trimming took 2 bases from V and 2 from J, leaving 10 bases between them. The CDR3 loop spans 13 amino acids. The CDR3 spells CAWSQGGTYEQYF. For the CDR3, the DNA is TGTGCCTGGAGTCAGGGTGGGACCTACGAGCAGTACTTC. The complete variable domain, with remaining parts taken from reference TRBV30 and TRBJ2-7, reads SQTIHQWPATLVQPVGSPLSLECTVEGTSNPNLYWYRQAAGRGLQLLFYSVGIGQISSEVPQNLSASRPQDRQFILSSKKLLLSDSGFYLCAWSQGGTYEQYFGPGTRLTVT.

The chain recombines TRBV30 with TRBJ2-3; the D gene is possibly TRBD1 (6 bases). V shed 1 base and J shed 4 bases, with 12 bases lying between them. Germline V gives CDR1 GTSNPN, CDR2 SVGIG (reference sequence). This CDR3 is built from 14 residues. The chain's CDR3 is CAWSGTGWADTQYF. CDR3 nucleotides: TGTGCCTGGAGTGGTACAGGGTGGGCAGATACGCAGTATTTT.

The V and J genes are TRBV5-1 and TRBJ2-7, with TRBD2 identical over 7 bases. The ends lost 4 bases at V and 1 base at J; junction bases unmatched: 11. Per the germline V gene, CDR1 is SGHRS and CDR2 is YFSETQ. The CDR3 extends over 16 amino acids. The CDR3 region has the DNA TGCGCCAGCAGCCCCGGAATCCTAGCGGCTTCCTACGAGCAGTACTTC. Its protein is CASSPGILAASYEQYF. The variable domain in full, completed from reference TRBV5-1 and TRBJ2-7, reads KAGVTQTPRYLIKTRGQQVTLSCSPISGHRSVSWYQQTPGQGLQFLFEYFSETQRNKGNFPGRFSGRQFSNSRSEMNVSTLELGDSALYLCASSPGILAASYEQYFGPGTRLTVT.

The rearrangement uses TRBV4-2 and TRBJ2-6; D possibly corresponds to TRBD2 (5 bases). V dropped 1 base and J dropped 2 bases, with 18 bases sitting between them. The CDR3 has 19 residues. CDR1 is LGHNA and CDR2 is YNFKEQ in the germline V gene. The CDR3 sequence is CASSQAPTEGHPGANVLTF. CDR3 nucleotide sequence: TGTGCCAGCAGCCAAGCTCCGACTGAGGGCCATCCTGGGGCCAACGTCCTGACTTTC.

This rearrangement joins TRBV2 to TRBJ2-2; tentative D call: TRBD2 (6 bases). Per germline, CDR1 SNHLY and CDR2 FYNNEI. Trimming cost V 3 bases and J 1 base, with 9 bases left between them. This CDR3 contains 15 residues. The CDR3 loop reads CASSDGRENTGELFF. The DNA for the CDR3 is TGTGCCAGCAGTGATGGGCGGGAGAACACCGGGGAGCTGTTTTTT.

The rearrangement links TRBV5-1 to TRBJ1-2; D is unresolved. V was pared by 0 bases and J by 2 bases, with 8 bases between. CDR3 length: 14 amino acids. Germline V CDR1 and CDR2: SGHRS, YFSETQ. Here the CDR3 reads CASSLAEANYGYTF. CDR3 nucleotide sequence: TGCGCCAGCAGCTTGGCGGAGGCAAACTATGGCTACACCTTC.

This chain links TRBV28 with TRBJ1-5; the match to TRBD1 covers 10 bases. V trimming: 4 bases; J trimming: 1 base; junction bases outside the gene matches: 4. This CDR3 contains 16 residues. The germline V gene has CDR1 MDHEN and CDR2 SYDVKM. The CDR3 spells CASSSRQGASNQPQHF. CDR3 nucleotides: TGTGCCAGCAGTTCACGACAGGGGGCGAGCAATCAGCCCCAGCATTTT. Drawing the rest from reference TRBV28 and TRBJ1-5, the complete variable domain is DVKVTQSSRYLVKRTGEKVFLECVQDMDHENMFWYRQDPGLGLRLIYFSYDVKMKEKGDIPEGYSVSREKKERFSLILESASTNQTSMYLCASSSRQGASNQPQHFGDGTRLSIL.

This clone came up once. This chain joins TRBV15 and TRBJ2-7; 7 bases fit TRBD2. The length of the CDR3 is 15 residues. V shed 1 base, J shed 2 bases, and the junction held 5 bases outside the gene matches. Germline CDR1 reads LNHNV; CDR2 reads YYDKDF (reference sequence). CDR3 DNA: TGTGCCACCAGCAGAGCGCCTAGCGGAACCTACGAGCAGTACTTC. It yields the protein CATSRAPSGTYEQYF.

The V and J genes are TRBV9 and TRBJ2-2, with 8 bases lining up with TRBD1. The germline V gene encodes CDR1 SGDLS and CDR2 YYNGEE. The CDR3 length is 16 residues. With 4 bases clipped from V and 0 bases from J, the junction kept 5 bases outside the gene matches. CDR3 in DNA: TGTGCCAGCAGCCTACAGGGGGGATCGAACACCGGGGAGCTGTTTTTT. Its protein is CASSLQGGSNTGELFF.

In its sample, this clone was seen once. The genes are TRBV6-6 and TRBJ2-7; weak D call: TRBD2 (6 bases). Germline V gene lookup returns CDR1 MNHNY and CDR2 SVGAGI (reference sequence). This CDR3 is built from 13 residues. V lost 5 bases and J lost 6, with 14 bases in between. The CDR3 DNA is TGTGCCAGCAGTCGCGGGACGTTCGGCGAGCAGTACTTC. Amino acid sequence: CASSRGTFGEQYF.

The CDR3: CAWRLPGQPRDGYTF. CDR3 nucleotides: TGTGCCTGGAGGCTCCCGGGACAGCCTCGCGATGGCTACACCTTC. V gene TRBV30 combines with J gene TRBJ1-2; 7 nucleotides line up with TRBD1. The CDR3 contains 15 residues. Trimming at V came to 3 bases and at J to 6 bases, leaving 13 bases not matched to a gene. From germline, CDR1 is GTSNPN and CDR2 SVGIG (reference sequence). Combining the CDR3 with reference TRBV30 and TRBJ1-2 gives the whole variable domain SQTIHQWPATLVQPVGSPLSLECTVEGTSNPNLYWYRQAAGRGLQLLFYSVGIGQISSEVPQNLSASRPQDRQFILSSKKLLLSDSGFYLCAWRLPGQPRDGYTFGSGTRLTVV.